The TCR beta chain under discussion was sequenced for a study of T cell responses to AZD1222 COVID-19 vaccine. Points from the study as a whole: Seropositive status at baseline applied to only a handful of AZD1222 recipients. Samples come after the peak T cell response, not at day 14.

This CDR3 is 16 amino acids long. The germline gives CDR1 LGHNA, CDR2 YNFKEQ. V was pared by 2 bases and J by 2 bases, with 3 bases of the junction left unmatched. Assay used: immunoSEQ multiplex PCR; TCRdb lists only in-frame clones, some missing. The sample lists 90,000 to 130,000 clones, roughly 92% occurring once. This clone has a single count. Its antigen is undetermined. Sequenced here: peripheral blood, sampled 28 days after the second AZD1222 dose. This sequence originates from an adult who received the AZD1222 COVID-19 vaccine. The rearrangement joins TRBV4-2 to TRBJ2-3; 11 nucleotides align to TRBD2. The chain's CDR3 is CASSQMTSGATDTQYF. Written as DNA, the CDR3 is TGTGCCAGCAGCCAAATGACTAGCGGGGCCACAGATACGCAGTATTTT.